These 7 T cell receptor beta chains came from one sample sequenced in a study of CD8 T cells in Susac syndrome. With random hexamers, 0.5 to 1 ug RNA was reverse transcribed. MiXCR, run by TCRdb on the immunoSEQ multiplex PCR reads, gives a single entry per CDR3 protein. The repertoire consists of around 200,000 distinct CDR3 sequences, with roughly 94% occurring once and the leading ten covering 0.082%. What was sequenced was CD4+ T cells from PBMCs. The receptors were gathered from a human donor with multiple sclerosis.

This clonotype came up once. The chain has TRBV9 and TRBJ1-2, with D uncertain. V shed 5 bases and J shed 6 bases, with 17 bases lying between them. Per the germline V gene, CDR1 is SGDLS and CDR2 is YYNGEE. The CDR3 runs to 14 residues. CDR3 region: CASSARQSLNGYTF. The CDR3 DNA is TGTGCCAGCAGTGCCCGCCAGAGCCTTAATGGCTACACCTTC.

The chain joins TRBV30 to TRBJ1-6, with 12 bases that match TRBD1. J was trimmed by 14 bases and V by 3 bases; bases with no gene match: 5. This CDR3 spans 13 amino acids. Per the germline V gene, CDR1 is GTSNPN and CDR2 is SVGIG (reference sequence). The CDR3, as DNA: TGTGCCTGGAGAGGGGACAGGGGGCAGTCCCTCCACTTT. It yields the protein CAWRGDRGQSLHF.

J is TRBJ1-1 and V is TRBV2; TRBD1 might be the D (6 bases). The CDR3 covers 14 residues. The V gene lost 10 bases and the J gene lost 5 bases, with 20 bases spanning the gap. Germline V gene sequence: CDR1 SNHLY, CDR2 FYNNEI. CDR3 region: CATTYGGRSTEAFF. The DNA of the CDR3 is TGTGCCACCACGTATGGGGGCAGATCGACTGAAGCTTTCTTT.

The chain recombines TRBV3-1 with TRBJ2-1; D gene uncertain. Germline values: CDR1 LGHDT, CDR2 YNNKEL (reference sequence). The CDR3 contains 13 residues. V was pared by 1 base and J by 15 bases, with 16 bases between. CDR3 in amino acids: CASSQGRLVLLFF. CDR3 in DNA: TGTGCCAGCAGCCAAGGCCGACTGGTCCTTTTGTTCTTC.

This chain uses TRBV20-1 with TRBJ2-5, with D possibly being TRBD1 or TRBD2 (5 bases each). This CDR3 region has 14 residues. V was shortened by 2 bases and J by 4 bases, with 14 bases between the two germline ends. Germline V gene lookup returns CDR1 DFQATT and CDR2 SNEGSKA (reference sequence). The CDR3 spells CSARPDSGIETQYF. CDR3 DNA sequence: TGCAGTGCTAGACCGGACTCAGGGATAGAGACCCAGTACTTC.

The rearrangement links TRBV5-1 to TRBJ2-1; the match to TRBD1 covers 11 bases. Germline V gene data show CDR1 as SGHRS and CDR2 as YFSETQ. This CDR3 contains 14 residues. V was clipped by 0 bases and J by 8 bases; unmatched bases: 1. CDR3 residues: CASSLGTGGHEQFF. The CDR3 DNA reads TGCGCCAGCAGCTTGGGGACAGGGGGCCATGAGCAGTTCTTC.

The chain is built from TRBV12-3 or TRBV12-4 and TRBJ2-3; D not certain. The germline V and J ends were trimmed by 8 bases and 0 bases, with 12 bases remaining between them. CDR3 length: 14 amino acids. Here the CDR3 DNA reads TGTGCCAGCGGGCAGCAGCCCAGCACAGATACGCAGTATTTT. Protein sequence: CASGQQPSTDTQYF.